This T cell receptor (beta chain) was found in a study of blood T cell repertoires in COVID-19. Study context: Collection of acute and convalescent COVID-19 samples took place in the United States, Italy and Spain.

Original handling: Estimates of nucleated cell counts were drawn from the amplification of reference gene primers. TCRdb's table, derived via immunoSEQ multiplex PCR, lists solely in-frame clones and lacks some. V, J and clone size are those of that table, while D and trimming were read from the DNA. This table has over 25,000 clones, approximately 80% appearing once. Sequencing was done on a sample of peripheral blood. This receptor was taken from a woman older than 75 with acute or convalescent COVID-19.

CDR3 DNA sequence: TGTGCCAGCAGCTTCCAGGCTGACCCTGGAAACACCATATATTTT. Protein sequence: CASSFQADPGNTIYF. The chain couples TRBV9 to TRBJ1-3; D is unresolved. Trimming cost V 4 bases and J 2 bases, with 13 bases left between them. Looked up from germline, CDR1 is SGDLS and CDR2 is YYNGEE. The CDR3 totals 15 residues.